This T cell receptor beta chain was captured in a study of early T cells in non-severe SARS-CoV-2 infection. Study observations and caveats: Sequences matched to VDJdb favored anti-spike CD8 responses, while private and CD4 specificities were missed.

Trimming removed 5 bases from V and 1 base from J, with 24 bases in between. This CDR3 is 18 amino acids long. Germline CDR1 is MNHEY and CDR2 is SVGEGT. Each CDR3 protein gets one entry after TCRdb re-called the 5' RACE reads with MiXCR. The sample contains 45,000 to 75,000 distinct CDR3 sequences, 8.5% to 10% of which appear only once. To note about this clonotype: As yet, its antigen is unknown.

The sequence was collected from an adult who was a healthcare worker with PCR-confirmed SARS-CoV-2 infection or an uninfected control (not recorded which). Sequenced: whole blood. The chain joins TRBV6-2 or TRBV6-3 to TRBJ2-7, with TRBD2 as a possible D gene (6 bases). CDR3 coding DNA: TGTGCCAGCAGTCCCCACTCCCACGTCGGGAGATTATCCTACGAGCAGTACTTC. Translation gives CASSPHSHVGRLSYEQYF.